The sequence of this T cell receptor beta chain was determined in a study of cytomegalovirus exposure and HLA in healthy donors. Study conclusions and caveats: Common viral pathogens were later found to be apparently linked to several of the most significant clusters.

With 60 Vbeta and 13 Jbeta primers, the PCR was carried out. TCRdb's copy holds only in-frame clones and misses some; the assay was immunoSEQ multiplex PCR. Seen here are 150,000 to 200,000 clones, 70% to 90% observed once, and the top ten hold about a tenth. A word on this clone: Antigen: not known.

This CDR3 has 12 amino acids. The germline V and J ends were trimmed by 6 bases and 3 bases, with 7 bases remaining between them. Germline V gene sequence: CDR1 SGHNT, CDR2 YYREEE (reference sequence). The TCR was taken from a man between 18 and 35 years old in good health and CMV-seropositive. The V call is TRBV5-4, the J call TRBJ1-3, with D uncertain. The sample comprised PBMCs. CDR3 in amino acids: CASNSDGNTIYF. The CDR3 DNA is TGTGCCAGCAATTCAGATGGAAACACCATATATTTT. Filled out from reference TRBV5-4 and TRBJ1-3, the complete variable domain reads ETGVTQSPTHLIKTRGQQVTLRCSSQSGHNTVSWYQQALGQGPQFIFQYYREEENGRGNFPPRFSGLQFPNYSSELNVNALELDDSALYLCASNSDGNTIYFGEGSWLTVV.